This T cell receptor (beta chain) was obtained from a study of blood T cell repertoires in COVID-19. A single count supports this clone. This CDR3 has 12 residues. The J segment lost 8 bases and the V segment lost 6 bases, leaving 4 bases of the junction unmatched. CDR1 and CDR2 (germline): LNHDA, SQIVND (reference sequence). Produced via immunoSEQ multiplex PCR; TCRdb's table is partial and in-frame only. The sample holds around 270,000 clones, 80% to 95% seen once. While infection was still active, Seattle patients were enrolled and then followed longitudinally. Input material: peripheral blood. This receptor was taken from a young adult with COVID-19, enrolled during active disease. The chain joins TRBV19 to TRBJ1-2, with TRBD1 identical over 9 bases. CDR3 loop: CASRQGAFGYTF. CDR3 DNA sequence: TGTGCCAGTAGACAGGGGGCGTTCGGCTACACCTTC.